A single sample gave rise to the 25 T cell receptor beta chains below, sequenced in a study of post-analysis software for immune sequencing data. General study points: Roughly five TRBV segments appeared more often in patients than in controls, and TRBV5-6, TRBV5-1 and TRBV20-1 were among these.

No cognate antigen is known for these TCRs. Sequencing libraries made from TCR beta cDNA carried unique molecular identifiers. MiXCR, run by TCRdb on the PCR reads, gives a single entry per CDR3 protein. Here the sample spans 350,000 to 450,000 distinct CDR3 sequences, 39% being singletons. Source material: blood. The receptors were gathered from a girl aged 2-10 years with multiple sclerosis.

V is TRBV12-3 or TRBV12-4 and J is TRBJ2-3; 9 bases are a match to TRBD2. CDR3 length equals 18 residues. Trimming took 3 bases from V and 0 from J; bases not matched to a gene: 10. The CDR3 DNA is TGTGCCAGCAGTTTGATCCCCGCTAGCGGGGTGAGCACAGATACGCAGTATTTT. Translation: CASSLIPASGVSTDTQYF.

This clonotype was counted between two and nine times. The chain links TRBV7-9 to TRBJ1-1, with D maybe TRBD1 (5 bases). Germline V gene sequence: CDR1 SEHNR, CDR2 FQNEAQ (reference sequence). The CDR3 is made up of 12 amino acids. Trimming took off 0 bases at V and 11 bases at J, with 10 bases between the two ends. CDR3: CASSLAGEVAFF. The CDR3 DNA sequence: TGTGCCAGCAGCTTAGCGGGGGAGGTGGCTTTCTTT.

This clonotype turned up a few times. The chain employs TRBV6-5 and TRBJ1-2; 11 bases fit TRBD1. This CDR3 spans 16 amino acids. The V gene end was trimmed by 0 bases and the J gene end by 6 bases; junction bases not matched to a gene: 6. Germline CDR1 is MNHEY and CDR2 is SVGAGI. CDR3 sequence reads: CASSYSGQGVKNGYTF. CDR3 in DNA: TGTGCCAGCAGTTACTCGGGACAGGGGGTTAAAAATGGCTACACCTTC.

The chain links TRBV3-1 to TRBJ1-2, with unresolved D. This CDR3 is 13 amino acids long. V was clipped by 0 bases and J by 5 bases, with 7 bases between them. Per germline, CDR1 LGHDT and CDR2 YNNKEL (reference sequence). The CDR3 reads CASSQDGRYGYTF. CDR3 in DNA: TGTGCCAGCAGCCAAGATGGGAGGTATGGCTACACCTTC.

The sample holds one count of this clonotype. The rearrangement links TRBV6-5 to TRBJ2-5; D is tentatively TRBD1 or TRBD2 (5 bases each). The V gene lost 0 bases and the J gene lost 11 bases, with 22 bases spanning the gap. Germline lookup yields CDR1 MNHEY and CDR2 SVGAGI. There are 16 residues in the CDR3. CDR3 in amino acids: CASSYSTGLRGNEQYF. The CDR3, as DNA: TGTGCCAGCAGTTACTCGACGGGGCTAAGGGGCAATGAGCAGTACTTC.

This clonotype was picked up one time. The chain is built from TRBV3-1 and TRBJ1-2; D gene unclear. Germline V gives CDR1 LGHDT, CDR2 YNNKEL (reference sequence). The CDR3 consists of 14 residues. The V and J ends lost 1 base and 1 base respectively, with 7 bases between them. CDR3 sequence (DNA): TGTGCCAGCAGCCAAGGGCCGGTTAACTATGGCTACACCTTC. Its protein product is CASSQGPVNYGYTF. Using reference TRBV3-1 and TRBJ1-2 for the parts outside the CDR3, the full variable domain is DTAVSQTPKYLVTQMGNDKSIKCEQNLGHDTMYWYKQDSKKFLKIMFSYNNKELIINETVPNRFSPKSPDKAHLNLHINSLELGDSAVYFCASSQGPVNYGYTFGSGTRLTVV.

This sequence joins TRBV6-2 or TRBV6-3 and TRBJ2-5, with TRBD2 matching over 8 bases. Looked up from germline, CDR1 is MNHEY and CDR2 is SVGEGT. Trimming took 6 bases from V and 11 from J; bases not matched to a gene: 17. The CDR3 sequence is 15 residues long. The CDR3 spells CASSRSGASYNEQYF. The CDR3 DNA is TGTGCCAGCAGCCGTAGCGGGGCCTCCTACAATGAGCAGTACTTC.

In its sample, this clonotype was seen a few times. The V gene is TRBV7-2, the J gene TRBJ1-1; D is uncertain. This CDR3 region has 14 residues. The V end lost 3 bases, the J end lost 1 base, and 9 bases lay between the germline ends. CDR1 and CDR2 (germline): SGHTA, FQGNSA. In DNA form, the CDR3 reads TGTGCCAGCAGCTTCGGATCGCCGAACACTGAAGCTTTCTTT. This sequence encodes CASSFGSPNTEAFF.

Ten or more counts support this clonotype. V gene TRBV6-6 combines with J gene TRBJ2-1; D ambiguous. Trimming took 5 bases from V and 7 from J, leaving 12 bases between them. Germline lookup yields CDR1 MNHNY and CDR2 SVGAGI (reference sequence). This CDR3 has 13 residues. CDR3 amino acids: CASSRARVNEQFF. Written as DNA, the CDR3 is TGTGCCAGCAGTAGAGCTAGAGTAAATGAGCAGTTCTTC.

The table lists this clonotype with a few counts. The rearrangement joins TRBV3-1 to TRBJ2-1, with D perhaps TRBD1 or TRBD2 (5 bases each). The germline V and J ends were trimmed by 7 bases and 4 bases, with 20 bases remaining between them. Germline CDR1 LGHDT, CDR2 YNNKEL (reference sequence). This CDR3 is 16 amino acids long. This CDR3 is CASTPEGISGYNEQFF. In nucleotides, the CDR3 is TGTGCCAGCACCCCTGAGGGGATAAGCGGATACAATGAGCAGTTCTTC.

The chain is built from TRBV7-2 and TRBJ2-1; 7 nucleotides align to TRBD2. There are 14 residues in the CDR3. Germline V gene sequence: CDR1 SGHTA, CDR2 FQGNSA. Trimming took 5 bases from V and 7 from J; bases not matched to a gene: 8. CDR3 residues: CASSPGPGGNEQFF. The CDR3 DNA sequence: TGTGCCAGCAGCCCGGGCCCGGGAGGAAATGAGCAGTTCTTC.

This clonotype was seen once. This chain links TRBV4-2 with TRBJ2-5; TRBD2 agrees at 7 bases. CDR1 is LGHNA, CDR2 YNFKEQ, per germline. There are 15 residues in the CDR3. V shed 2 bases and J 11 bases; nucleotides not matched to a gene: 14. The chain's CDR3 is CASSQTGGKTYKQYF. CDR3 DNA: TGTGCCAGCAGCCAAACGGGGGGAAAAACCTACAAGCAGTACTTC.

Regarding this clonotype: At one end, the junction sequence differs from germline, possibly due to a read error. J is TRBJ2-6 and V is TRBV3-1; D tentatively fits TRBD1 or TRBD2 (6 bases each). CDR3 size: 19 residues. CDR1 is LGHDT, CDR2 YNNKEL, per germline (reference sequence). CDR3: CASSQGRWTTGTGANVRTF. As DNA, the CDR3 is TGTGCCAGCAGCCAAGGTCGGTGGACAACAGGGACTGGGGCCAACGTCCGGACTTTC.

The V gene is TRBV29-1, the J gene TRBJ2-3; a weak D match, TRBD2 (6 bases). V lost 2 bases, J lost 1 base, and 10 bases lay in between. The CDR3 runs 14 residues. Germline loops: CDR1 SQVTM, CDR2 ANQGSEA. The CDR3: CSVEMIAGTDTQYF. CDR3 coding DNA: TGCAGCGTTGAAATGATAGCGGGCACAGATACGCAGTATTTT.

This clonotype has a handful of counts. This chain links TRBV29-1 with TRBJ2-7; possible D gene TRBD2, 7 bases. The CDR3 contains 14 residues. The germline CDR1 and CDR2 sequences are SQVTM and ANQGSEA. With 3 bases removed from V and 5 bases from J, the gap between germline ends came to 17 bases. The CDR3 protein is CSVEEGGQGDEQYF. CDR3 in DNA: TGCAGCGTTGAGGAGGGGGGGCAGGGCGACGAGCAGTACTTC.

The V gene is TRBV12-3 or TRBV12-4, the J gene TRBJ2-1; D ambiguous. The CDR3 length is 15 residues. V gave up 5 bases and J gave up 4 bases, with 15 bases separating them. The CDR3 nucleotides read TGTGCCAGCAGTGATACCGGGCTTTATTACAATGAGCAGTTCTTC. Amino acid sequence: CASSDTGLYYNEQFF.

This clonotype was seen a few times. The gene calls are TRBV29-1 and TRBJ1-1; D gene uncertain. The V gene lost 7 bases and the J gene lost 7 bases, with 22 bases spanning the gap. CDR1 SQVTM and CDR2 ANQGSEA come from the germline V gene. The CDR3 is made up of 14 amino acids. CDR3 region: CSAVGGLGPIEAFF. CDR3 in DNA: TGCAGCGCCGTCGGAGGTCTTGGGCCTATTGAAGCTTTCTTT.

This clonotype was picked up a small number of times. This chain connects TRBV5-1 to TRBJ2-1; 7 positions agree with TRBD2. The CDR3 has 15 residues. CDR1 SGHRS and CDR2 YFSETQ come from the germline V gene. After removal of 6 bases from V and 0 bases from J, the junction contained 6 bases not matched to a gene. DNA of the CDR3: TGCGCCAGCAATTCTCGCGGGAGCTCCTACAATGAGCAGTTCTTC. Protein product: CASNSRGSSYNEQFF.

V gene TRBV6-5 combines with J gene TRBJ1-2; unclear D gene. Trimming took off 5 bases at V and 6 bases at J, with 13 bases between the two ends. The CDR3 covers 13 residues. The germline V gene has CDR1 MNHEY and CDR2 SVGAGI. In DNA, the CDR3 is TGTGCCAGCAGTCGAGGCCCTGGGGATGGCTACACCTTC. Translating gives CASSRGPGDGYTF.

This chain connects TRBV6-2 or TRBV6-3 to TRBJ1-5; TRBD1 agrees at 10 bases. V dropped 6 bases and J dropped 10; count of bases not matched to a gene: 9. Germline V gene data show CDR1 as MNHEY and CDR2 as SVGEGT. This CDR3 comprises 14 residues. The CDR3 is CASSWTGGKEPQHF. The CDR3 DNA sequence: TGTGCCAGCAGCTGGACAGGGGGGAAGGAACCCCAGCATTTT.

The J gene is TRBJ2-5, the V gene TRBV7-2; tentatively, D is TRBD2 (5 bases). The DNA end is a closer match to TRBJ2-7, so the J assignment may be wrong. This CDR3 spans 13 amino acids. The V gene's germline CDR1 is SGHTA and CDR2 FQGNSA. The DNA for the CDR3 is TGTGCCAGCAGCAAATTTAGCGAGCACGAGCAGTACTTC. This encodes CASSKFSEHEQYF.

For this clonotype: A much larger clonotype is one base distant, so this may be a read error. The chain is built from TRBV29-1 and TRBJ2-3, with no clear D. The CDR3 is made up of 15 amino acids. The germline CDR1 and CDR2 sequences are SQVTM and ANQGSEA. The CDR3 here is CGVEEWSRGTDTQYF. In nucleotides, the CDR3 is TGCGGCGTTGAAGAATGGAGTCGAGGCACAGATACGCAGTATTTT.

CDR3 sequence: CASGLGTRIQETQYF. Here the CDR3 DNA reads TGTGCCAGCGGCCTCGGGACGAGAATTCAAGAGACCCAGTACTTC. J is TRBJ2-5 and V is TRBV7-2; D is perhaps TRBD1 or TRBD2 (5 bases each). Per the germline V gene, CDR1 is SGHTA and CDR2 is FQGNSA. The CDR3 has 15 amino acids. Trimming removed 8 bases from V and 2 bases from J, with 18 bases in between. The full variable domain, completed using reference TRBV7-2 and TRBJ2-5, is GAGVSQSPSNKVTEKGKDVELRCDPISGHTALYWYRQSLGQGLEFLIYFQGNSAPDKSGLPSDRFSAERTGGSVSTLTIQRTQQEDSAVYLCASGLGTRIQETQYFGPGTRLLVL.

This clonotype came up a few times. The chain combines TRBV11-2 with TRBJ2-1; 12 bases align to TRBD1. Germline CDR1 reads SGHAT; CDR2 reads FQNNGV. This CDR3 is built from 16 residues. The V gene end was trimmed by 5 bases and the J gene end by 8 bases; junction bases not matched to a gene: 10. CDR3 bases: TGTGCCAGCAGCCGATCCGGGACAGGGGGCAATTATGAGCAGTTCTTC. This sequence encodes CASSRSGTGGNYEQFF. Supplemented by reference TRBV11-2 and TRBJ2-1, the full variable domain reads EAGVAQSPRYKIIEKRQSVAFWCNPISGHATLYWYQQILGQGPKLLIQFQNNGVVDDSQLPKDRFSAERLKGVDSTLKIQPAKLEDSAVYLCASSRSGTGGNYEQFFGPGTRLTVL.

V gene TRBV20-1 combines with J gene TRBJ2-7, with unresolved D. Germline V gene lookup returns CDR1 DFQATT and CDR2 SNEGSKA (reference sequence). The CDR3 has 12 amino acids. The V end was cut by 0 bases, the J end by 6 bases, with 9 bases between. CDR3 nucleotide sequence: TGCAGTGCTAGAGAGGGAATTGGCGAGCAGTACTTC. This encodes CSAREGIGEQYF.